This T cell receptor beta chain was observed in a study of CD8+ T cells in alopecia areata. The overall study: Tofacitinib was taken orally by treated patients, and the dose was 5 to 10 mg twice daily. Once tofacitinib had been taken for 6 to 18 months, 6 months off drug followed. Overall study results and limits: For lesional scalp, especially alopecia totalis/universalis, clonality was higher than in normal scalp.

Concerning this clone: Antigen: not known.

Regarding treatment: oral pan-JAK inhibitor, 5-10 mg twice daily. CDR3 length: 16 amino acids. V lost 1 base, J lost 4 bases, and 16 bases lay in between. Germline loops: CDR1 LNHNV, CDR2 YYDKDF (reference sequence). cDNA prepared by RNA extraction and subsequent reverse transcription served as the template for sequencing. Produced via immunoSEQ multiplex PCR; TCRdb's table is partial and in-frame only. The table shows about 140,000 clones, with 86% occurring only once. The chain couples TRBV15 to TRBJ2-5; D gene uncertain. The TCR sequence derives from a human donor with alopecia areata. Specimen: CD8+ T cells sorted from blood, collected at week 4, from a patient treated with tofacitinib. The CDR3 loop is CATSRGIVVSRETQYF. Here the CDR3 DNA reads TGTGCCACCAGCAGAGGAATAGTGGTTAGTCGAGAGACCCAGTACTTC.